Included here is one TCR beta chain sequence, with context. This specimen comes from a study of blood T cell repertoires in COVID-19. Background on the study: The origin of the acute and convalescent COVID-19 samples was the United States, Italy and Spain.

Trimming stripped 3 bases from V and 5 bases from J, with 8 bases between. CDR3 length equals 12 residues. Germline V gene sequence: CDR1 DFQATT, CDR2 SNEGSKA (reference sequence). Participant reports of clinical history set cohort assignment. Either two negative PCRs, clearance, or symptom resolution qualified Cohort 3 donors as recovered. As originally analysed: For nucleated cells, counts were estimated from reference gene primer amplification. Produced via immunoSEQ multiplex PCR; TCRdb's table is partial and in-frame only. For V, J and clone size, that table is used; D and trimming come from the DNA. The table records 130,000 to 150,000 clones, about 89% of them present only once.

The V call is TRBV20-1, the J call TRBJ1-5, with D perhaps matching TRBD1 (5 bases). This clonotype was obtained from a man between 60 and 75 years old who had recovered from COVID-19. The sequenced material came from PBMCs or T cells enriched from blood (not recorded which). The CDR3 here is CSASSGDQPQHF. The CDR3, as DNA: TGCAGTGCTAGTTCGGGGGATCAGCCCCAGCATTTT.